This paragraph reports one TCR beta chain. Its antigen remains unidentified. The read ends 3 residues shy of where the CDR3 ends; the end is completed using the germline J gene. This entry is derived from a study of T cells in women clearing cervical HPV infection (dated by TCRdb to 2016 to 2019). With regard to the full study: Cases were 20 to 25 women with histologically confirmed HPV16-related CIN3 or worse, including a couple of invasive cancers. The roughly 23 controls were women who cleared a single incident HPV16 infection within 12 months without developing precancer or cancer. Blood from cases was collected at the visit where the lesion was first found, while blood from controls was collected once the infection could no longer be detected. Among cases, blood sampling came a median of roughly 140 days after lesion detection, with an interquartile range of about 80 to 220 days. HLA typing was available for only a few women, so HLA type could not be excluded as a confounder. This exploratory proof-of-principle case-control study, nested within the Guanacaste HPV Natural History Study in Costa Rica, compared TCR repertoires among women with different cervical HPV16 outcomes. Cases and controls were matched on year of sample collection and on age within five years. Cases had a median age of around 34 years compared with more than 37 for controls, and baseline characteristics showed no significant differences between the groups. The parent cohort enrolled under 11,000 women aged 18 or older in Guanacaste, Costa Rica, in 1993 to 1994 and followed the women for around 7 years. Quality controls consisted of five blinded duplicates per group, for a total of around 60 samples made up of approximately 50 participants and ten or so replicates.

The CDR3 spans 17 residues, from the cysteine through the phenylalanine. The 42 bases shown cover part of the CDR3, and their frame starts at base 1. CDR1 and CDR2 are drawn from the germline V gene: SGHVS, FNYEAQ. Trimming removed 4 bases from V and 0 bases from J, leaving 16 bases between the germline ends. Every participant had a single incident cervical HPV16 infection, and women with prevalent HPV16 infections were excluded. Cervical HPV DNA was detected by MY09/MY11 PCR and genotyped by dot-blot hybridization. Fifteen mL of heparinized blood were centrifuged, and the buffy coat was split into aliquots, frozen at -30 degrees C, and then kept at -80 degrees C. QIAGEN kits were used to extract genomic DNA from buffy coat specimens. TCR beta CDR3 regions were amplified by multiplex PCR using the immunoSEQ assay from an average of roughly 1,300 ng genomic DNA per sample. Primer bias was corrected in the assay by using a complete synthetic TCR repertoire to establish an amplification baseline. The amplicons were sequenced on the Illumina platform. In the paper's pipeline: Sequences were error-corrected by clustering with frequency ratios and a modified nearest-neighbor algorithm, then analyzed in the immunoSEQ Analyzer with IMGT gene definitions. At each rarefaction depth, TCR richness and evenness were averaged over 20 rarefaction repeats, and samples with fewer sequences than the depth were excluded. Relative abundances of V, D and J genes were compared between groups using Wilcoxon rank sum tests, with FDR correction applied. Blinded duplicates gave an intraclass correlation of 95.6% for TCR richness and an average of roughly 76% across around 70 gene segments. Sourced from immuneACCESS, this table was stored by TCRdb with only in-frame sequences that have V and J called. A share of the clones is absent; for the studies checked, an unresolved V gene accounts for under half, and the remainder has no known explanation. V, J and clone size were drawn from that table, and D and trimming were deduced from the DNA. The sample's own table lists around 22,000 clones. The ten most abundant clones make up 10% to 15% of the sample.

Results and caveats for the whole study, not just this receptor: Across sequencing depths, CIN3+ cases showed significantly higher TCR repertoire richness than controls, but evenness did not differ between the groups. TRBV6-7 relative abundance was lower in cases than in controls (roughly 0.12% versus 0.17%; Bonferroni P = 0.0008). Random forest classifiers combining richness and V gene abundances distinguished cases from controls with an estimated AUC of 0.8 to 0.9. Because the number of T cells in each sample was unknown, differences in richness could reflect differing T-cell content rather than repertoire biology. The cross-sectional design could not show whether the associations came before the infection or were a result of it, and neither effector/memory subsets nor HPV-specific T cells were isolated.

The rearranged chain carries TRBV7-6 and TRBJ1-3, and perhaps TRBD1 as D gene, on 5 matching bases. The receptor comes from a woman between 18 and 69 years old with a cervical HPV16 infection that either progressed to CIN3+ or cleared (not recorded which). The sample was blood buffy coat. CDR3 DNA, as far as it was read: TGTGCCAGCAGCTCTCTCCCCAGGGCGAGCTCTGGAAACACC. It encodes CASSSLPRASSGNT. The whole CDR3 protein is CASSSLPRASSGNTIYF. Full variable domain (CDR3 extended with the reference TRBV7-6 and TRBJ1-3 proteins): GAGVSQSPRYKVTKRGQDVALRCDPISGHVSLYWYRQALGQGPEFLTYFNYEAQQDKSGLPNDRFSAERPEGSISTLTIQRTEQRDSAMYRCASSSLPRASSGNTIYFGEGSWLTVV.